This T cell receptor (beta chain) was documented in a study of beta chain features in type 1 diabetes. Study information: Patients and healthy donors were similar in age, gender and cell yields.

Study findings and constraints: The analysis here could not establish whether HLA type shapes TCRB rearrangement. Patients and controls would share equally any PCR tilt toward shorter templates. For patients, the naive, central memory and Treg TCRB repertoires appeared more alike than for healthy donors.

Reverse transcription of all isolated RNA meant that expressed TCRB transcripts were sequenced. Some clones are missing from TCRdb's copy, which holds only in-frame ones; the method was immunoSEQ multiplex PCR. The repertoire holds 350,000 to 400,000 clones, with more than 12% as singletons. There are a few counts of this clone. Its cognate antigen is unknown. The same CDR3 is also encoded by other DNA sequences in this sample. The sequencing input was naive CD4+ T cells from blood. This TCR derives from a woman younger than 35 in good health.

The DNA of the CDR3 is TGTGCCAGCAGCTTAGCAGGGGGAAACTATGGCTACACCTTC. Its protein product is CASSLAGGNYGYTF. The rearrangement joins TRBV7-9 to TRBJ1-2; tentatively, D is TRBD1 (6 bases). CDR1 SEHNR and CDR2 FQNEAQ come from the germline V gene (reference sequence). With 0 bases removed from V and 2 bases from J, the gap between germline ends came to 7 bases. The CDR3 consists of 14 residues.